This is a list of T cell receptor beta chains from one sample in a study of CXCR3-negative and CXCR3-positive naive CD8 T cells. TCRdb re-called the 5' RACE reads and catalogs CDR3 proteins one per entry, DNA excluded. The sample's table shows roughly 110,000 distinct CDR3 sequences. Sample: naive CXCR3+ CD8+ T cells from blood. The receptors shown here come from a human donor in good health. Some clones in this sample may be carry-over from other donors' samples. CDR3s include the opening cysteine and the closing phenylalanine or tryptophan.

CDR3aa	v_gene	len	j_gene
CASGLPGGSSDEQFF	TRBV28	15	TRBJ2-1
CASSYSFEGVIEQYF	TRBV6-5	15	TRBJ2-7
CASSIGTGTYEQYF	TRBV5-1	14	TRBJ2-7
CASSSYRGQGDTEQFF	TRBV27	16	TRBJ2-1
CASSSSGIRGYTF	TRBV27	13	TRBJ1-2
CSVLGFNEQFF	TRBV29-1	11	TRBJ2-1
CASSSYGTMSSYEQYF	TRBV27	16	TRBJ2-7
CASSLEWTPDSYEQYF	TRBV11-2	16	TRBJ2-7
CASSHPGYEQYF	TRBV12-3/TRBV12-4	12	TRBJ2-7
CASSGSNNQPQHF	TRBV28	13	TRBJ1-5
CASSMDNSYNEQFF	TRBV27	14	TRBJ2-1
CASSPRGLSGGPFNEQFF	TRBV5-1	18	TRBJ2-1
CAWNSGGSYNEQFF	TRBV30	14	TRBJ2-1
CSVDASGGAPYNEQFF	TRBV29-1	16	TRBJ2-1
CASSLESTGIGGYTF	TRBV7-9	15	TRBJ1-2